This record looks at one T cell receptor (beta chain) sequence and its context. Adults between about 18 and 95 years of age took part from about two dozen US areas. Cohorts were based on clinical histories the participants reported. These data come from a study of blood T cell repertoires in COVID-19. For the study at large: Recovered participants had two consecutive negative NP/OP PCR tests, healthcare professional clearance, or symptom resolution. Samples taken during acute and convalescent COVID-19 were collected in the United States, Italy and Spain.

Method: immunoSEQ multiplex PCR; TCRdb's copy keeps in-frame clones and lacks some. Altogether roughly 340,000 clones are present, 80% to 90% being singletons, with the ten largest covering about 1.9%. This CDR3 is 15 amino acids long. V gave up 5 bases and J gave up 5 bases; unmatched junction bases: 7. Germline V gene lookup returns CDR1 SEHNR and CDR2 FQNEAQ (reference sequence). V and J are TRBV7-9 and TRBJ1-5; TRBD1 aligns across 9 bases. This TCR was sampled from a man in his forties or fifties in a cohort exposed to, infected with or recovered from COVID-19 (not recorded which). The sequenced material came from PBMCs or T cells enriched from blood (not recorded which). Here the CDR3 reads CASSPQQGADQPQHF. DNA for the CDR3: TGTGCCAGCAGCCCTCAACAGGGGGCAGATCAGCCCCAGCATTTT.